Listed below are T cell receptor beta chains from one sample, sequenced in a study of cytotoxic CD8 clonotypes in ibrutinib-treated CLL. Sequencing used immunoSEQ multiplex PCR; TCRdb keeps in-frame clones, though not all of them. The data show just over 200,000 clones, just over 70% seen once. This specimen consisted of PBMCs, obtained after 12 months of ibrutinib treatment. Receptor source: a human donor with chronic lymphocytic leukemia. Each CDR3 is given with its conserved first and last residue. A D gene is named only where the DNA matches it firmly. Clone size is not always given. Where it is, it says once, few, many or a class for expanded clones.

TRBD1,TRBV27,once,TRBJ1-2,TGTGCCAGCAGTTTAACAGGGGTTGGCTATGGCTACACCTTC,CASSLTGVGYGYTF
-,TRBV19,-,TRBJ1-4,TGTGCCAGTAGTTCCAGGGGTGCTCCTAATGAAAAACTGTTTTTT,CASSSRGAPNEKLFF
TRBD1,TRBV19,-,TRBJ1-2,TGTGCCAGTAGGGGGACAGTCCTGTATGGCTACACCTTC,CASRGTVLYGYTF
TRBD1,TRBV28,-,TRBJ2-7,TGTGCCAGCAGTTTATTCGGACAGGGGTACTACGAGCAGTACTTC,CASSLFGQGYYEQYF
-,TRBV6-1,-,TRBJ1-6,TGTGCCAGCAGTGAATGGGCAGGGAATTCACCCCTCCACTTT,CASSEWAGNSPLHF
-,TRBV7-6,-,TRBJ1-3,TGTGCCAGCAGGAGGGGAAACACCATATATTTT,CASRRGNTIYF
TRBD1,TRBV28,-,TRBJ1-2,TGTGCCAGCAGTTCCACCGGGACAGCTGGCTACACCTTC,CASSSTGTAGYTF
-,TRBV7-2,few,TRBJ1-2,TGTGCCAGCAGCTATGAGGGGGTCTATGGCTACACCTTC,CASSYEGVYGYTF
-,TRBV11-2,-,TRBJ1-5,TGTGCCAGCAGCCCAGGGACGTCCAATCAGCCCCAGCATTTT,CASSPGTSNQPQHF
-,TRBV7-8,-,TRBJ1-1,TGTGCCAGCAGCCAGGGACTGGGGATGAACACTGAAGCTTTCTTT,CASSQGLGMNTEAFF
-,TRBV21-1,-,TRBJ1-2,TGTGCCAGCAGCAAAGAGCCCTCGCTGAATTGGGGGGCGCGGGTTGGCTACACCTTC,CASSKEPSLNWGARVGYTF
-,TRBV19,-,TRBJ1-2,TGTGCCAGTAGTATGGGTGTAAACTATGGCTACACCTTC,CASSMGVNYGYTF
TRBD2,TRBV2,-,TRBJ2-2,TGTGCCAGCAGTTCTAGCGGGGGGGCCCCCGGGGAGCTGTTTTTT,CASSSSGGAPGELFF
-,TRBV18,few,TRBJ1-6,TGTGCCAGCTCACCTCCCGGAGTGGTATCGTCTTCACCCCTCCACTTT,CASSPPGVVSSSPLHF
TRBD2,TRBV19,few,TRBJ2-2,TGTGCCAGTGCACCCCGGGGAGGGTCCGGGGAGCTGTTTTTT,CASAPRGGSGELFF
TRBD2,TRBV5-6,-,TRBJ2-3,TGTGCCAGCAGCTCCCGACTAGCGGGGGGCGTCACAGATACGCAGTATTTT,CASSSRLAGGVTDTQYF
-,TRBV30,few,TRBJ1-5,TGTGCCTGGAGTGAGGGCCGTAATCAGCCCCAGCATTTT,CAWSEGRNQPQHF
-,TRBV5-1,-,TRBJ2-2,TGCGCCAGCAGCTTGGGACACCGCGACGGGGGCGGGGAGCTGTTTTTT,CASSLGHRDGGGELFF
-,TRBV28,-,TRBJ1-1,TGTGCCAGCAGTTTAAGGGATTTTGGAGCTTTCTTT,CASSLRDFGAFF
-,TRBV7-3,once,TRBJ2-7,TGTGCCAGCAGCTTAACGCACAGCCAGATGCAGTACTTC,CASSLTHSQMQYF
-,TRBV20-1,-,TRBJ2-7,TGCAGTGCTAAGGGGGGCTACGAGCAGTACTTC,CSAKGGYEQYF
-,TRBV6-5,few,TRBJ1-1,TGTGCCAGCAGTTCGTCTCGCCGGACTGAAGCTTTCTTT,CASSSSRRTEAFF
-,TRBV28,-,TRBJ2-2,TGTGCCAGCAGTTTACCCCAGGTGGCCGGGGAGCTGTTTTTT,CASSLPQVAGELFF
-,TRBV7-9,-,TRBJ1-2,TGTGCCAGCAGCTTTACGACAGCCAACTATGGCTACACCTTC,CASSFTTANYGYTF
-,TRBV18,few,TRBJ1-4,TGTGCCAGCTCACTACAGGGCTTCGGCGGTGAAAAACTGTTTTTT,CASSLQGFGGEKLFF
TRBD2,TRBV9,-,TRBJ2-5,TGTGCCAGCAGCCCTGTGACTAGCGGGGGGCAAGGTACCCAGTACTTC,CASSPVTSGGQGTQYF
TRBD1,TRBV5-1,once,TRBJ2-7,TGCGCCAGCAGTCCCGGGACAGGGGCCTACGAGCAGTACTTC,CASSPGTGAYEQYF
-,TRBV9,-,TRBJ1-1,TGTGCCAGCAGCCTGTCACAGCTGACGAACACTGAAGCTTTCTTT,CASSLSQLTNTEAFF
-,TRBV20-1,-,TRBJ2-1,TGCAGTGCCCTCGGGGTAAATGAGCAGTTCTTC,CSALGVNEQFF
-,TRBV7-9,-,TRBJ1-1,TGTGCCTCCAGTGTCTCGGAGAACACTGAAGCTTTCTTT,CASSVSENTEAFF
-,TRBV29-1,-,TRBJ1-5,TGCAGCGTCGCCGAAGGGGGTTCCAATCAGCCCCAGCATTTT,CSVAEGGSNQPQHF
-,TRBV30,-,TRBJ2-2,TGTGCCTGGAGTGTACTCGGCGCCGGGGAGCTGTTTTTT,CAWSVLGAGELFF
TRBD1,TRBV4-3,-,TRBJ1-3,TGCGCCAGCAGCCAATTCCAGACCCCCGGGACAGGGGAAGGCACTGGAAACACCATATATTTT,CASSQFQTPGTGEGTGNTIYF
-,TRBV12-2,-,TRBJ2-7,TGTGCAAGTCGCCCCAGTCTCATCAGCGGGGATTACGAGCAGTACTTC,CASRPSLISGDYEQYF
-,TRBV7-2,-,TRBJ2-5,TGTGCCAGCAGCTTAGCGGGGGCGGCGGAGACCCAGTACTTC,CASSLAGAAETQYF
TRBD1,TRBV10-3,-,TRBJ1-3,TGTGCCATCGGGAAGACAGGGAGTATCAGAAACACCATATATTTT,CAIGKTGSIRNTIYF